Below are 12 T cell receptor beta chains sequenced from a single sample in a study of blood T cell repertoires in COVID-19. Profiling relied on immunoSEQ multiplex PCR, and the TCRdb table lists in-frame clones only, not all of them. The profile shows 150,000 to 200,000 clones, 88% of them singletons. Input material: peripheral blood. The source is a man aged 40-49 years with active or convalescent COVID-19.

V gene TRBV7-9 combines with J gene TRBJ1-3, with D possibly matching TRBD1 (6 bases). Trimming took 5 bases from V and 3 from J, leaving 20 bases between them. This CDR3 spans 17 amino acids. The germline CDR1 and CDR2 sequences are SEHNR and FQNEAQ (reference sequence). The CDR3 region is CASSRRGGGVDGNTIYF. Written as DNA, the CDR3 is TGTGCCAGCAGCCGCCGCGGGGGCGGGGTTGATGGAAACACCATATATTTT.

This clone was recorded once. The chain links TRBV19 to TRBJ1-5; possibly TRBD1 for D (5 bases). Trimming removed 3 bases at V and 4 bases at J, with 16 bases between. CDR1 is LNHDA, CDR2 SQIVND, per germline (reference sequence). The CDR3 is 16 amino acids. The CDR3 DNA is TGTGCCAGTAGTATTAGCTCGCCAGGGAATAATCAGCCCCAGCATTTT. Translated, it gives CASSISSPGNNQPQHF.

V gene TRBV19 combines with J gene TRBJ2-4; tentative D call: TRBD2 (5 bases). Deletions cut 2 bases from V and 1 base from J, with 6 bases between. The CDR3 covers 14 residues. Germline CDR1 and CDR2: LNHDA and SQIVND (reference sequence). In nucleotides, the CDR3 is TGTGCCAGTAGTATATCGGGGGCCAAAAACATTCAGTACTTC. Translating gives CASSISGAKNIQYF. The full variable domain, with the rest looked up from reference TRBV19 and TRBJ2-4, is DGGITQSPKYLFRKEGQNVTLSCEQNLNHDAMYWYRQDPGQGLRLIYYSQIVNDFQKGDIAEGYSVSREKKESFPLTVTSAQKNPTAFYLCASSISGAKNIQYFGAGTRLSVL.

The J gene is TRBJ2-1, the V gene TRBV6-5; 9 bases align to TRBD1. V was clipped by 6 bases and J by 5 bases; unmatched bases: 8. This CDR3 has 15 residues. Germline CDR1 is MNHEY and CDR2 is SVGAGI. The CDR3 is CASRPGTGFHNEQFF. DNA of the CDR3: TGTGCCAGCAGGCCCGGGACAGGGTTCCACAATGAGCAGTTCTTC.

The chain joins TRBV7-9 to TRBJ1-6; D might be TRBD1 (6 bases). The CDR3 runs to 12 residues. Germline V gene sequence: CDR1 SEHNR, CDR2 FQNEAQ (reference sequence). V lost 3 bases, J lost 12 bases, and 9 bases lay in between. This CDR3 is CASSLTQGPLHF. The DNA for the CDR3 is TGTGCCAGCAGCTTGACACAGGGACCCCTCCACTTT. Full variable domain (remainder filled in from reference TRBV7-9 and TRBJ1-6): DTGVSQNPRHKITKRGQNVTFRCDPISEHNRLYWYRQTLGQGPEFLTYFQNEAQLEKSRLLSDRFSAERPKGSFSTLEIQRTEQGDSAMYLCASSLTQGPLHFGNGTRLTVT.

This chain connects TRBV27 to TRBJ2-7; D is unresolved. Germline CDR1 reads MNHEY; CDR2 reads SMNVEV (reference sequence). The CDR3 is 14 amino acids. The germline V and J ends were trimmed by 6 bases and 0 bases, with 12 bases remaining between them. The CDR3 bases are TGTGCCAGCAGGACCCTAGGCACCTCCTACGAGCAGTACTTC. Its translation is CASRTLGTSYEQYF.

The chain carries TRBV7-9 and TRBJ1-1; the D is unclear. Germline loops: CDR1 SEHNR, CDR2 FQNEAQ (reference sequence). The CDR3 is 13 residues long. V lost 5 bases, J lost 9 bases, and 16 bases lay in between. In nucleotides, the CDR3 is TGTGCCAGCAGCCCCCCGGAGGCACTGCAAGCTTTCTTT. Translated, it gives CASSPPEALQAFF.

The rearrangement links TRBV27 to TRBJ2-1; D perhaps matches TRBD2 (5 bases). V lost 7 bases and J lost 1, with 11 bases in between. Germline lookup yields CDR1 MNHEY and CDR2 SMNVEV (reference sequence). The CDR3 loop spans 14 amino acids. The CDR3 region has the DNA TGTGCCAGCACCGCTAGCCCGTCCTACAATGAGCAGTTCTTC. Amino acid sequence: CASTASPSYNEQFF.

The V call is TRBV28, the J call TRBJ2-7; 7 bases map to TRBD1. The CDR3 covers 16 residues. Germline lookup yields CDR1 MDHEN and CDR2 SYDVKM. V lost 3 bases, J lost 3 bases, and 11 bases stayed unmatched. The CDR3 sequence: CASSFPWTGTGYEQYF. The CDR3 nucleotides are TGTGCCAGCAGTTTCCCGTGGACAGGTACGGGCTACGAGCAGTACTTC.

The chain links TRBV28 to TRBJ1-2, with no clear D. Trimming cost V 6 bases and J 1 base, with 15 bases left between them. This CDR3 has 15 amino acids. Germline lookup yields CDR1 MDHEN and CDR2 SYDVKM. The CDR3 here is CASSHPSVLNYGYTF. In DNA, the CDR3 is TGTGCCAGCAGCCATCCATCAGTGCTTAACTATGGCTACACCTTC.

The J gene is TRBJ2-3, the V gene TRBV19, with TRBD2 matching 8 bases. Germline V CDR1 and CDR2: LNHDA, SQIVND (reference sequence). V lost 10 bases to trimming and J lost 5 bases; unmatched junction nucleotides: 14. This CDR3 has 15 amino acids. The CDR3 region has the DNA TGTGCCACCTGCCTTAGCGGGGCGGGGGGAGATACGCAGTATTTT. It codes for CATCLSGAGGDTQYF.

The chain couples TRBV5-5 to TRBJ2-7, with 7 nucleotides matching TRBD1. The junction had 6 bases not matched to a gene; V was cut back by 4 bases and J by 5 bases. The CDR3 runs to 13 residues. Germline values: CDR1 SGHKS, CDR2 YYEKEE (reference sequence). The CDR3 region is CASSHDRADEQYF. CDR3 sequence (DNA): TGTGCCAGCAGCCACGACAGGGCAGACGAGCAGTACTTC.